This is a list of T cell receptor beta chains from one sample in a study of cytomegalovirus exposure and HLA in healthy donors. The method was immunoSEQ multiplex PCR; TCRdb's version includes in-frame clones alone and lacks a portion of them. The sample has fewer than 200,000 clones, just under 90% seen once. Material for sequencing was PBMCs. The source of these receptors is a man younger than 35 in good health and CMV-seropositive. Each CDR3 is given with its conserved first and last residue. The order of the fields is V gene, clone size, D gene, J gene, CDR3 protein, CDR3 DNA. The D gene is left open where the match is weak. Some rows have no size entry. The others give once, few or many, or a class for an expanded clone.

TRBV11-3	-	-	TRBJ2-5	CASSLGGTSKETQYF	TGTGCCAGCAGCTTAGGCGGGACTTCGAAAGAGACCCAGTACTTC
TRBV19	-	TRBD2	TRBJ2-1	CASSSGSINEQFF	TGTGCCAGTAGTAGCGGGAGTATCAATGAGCAGTTCTTC
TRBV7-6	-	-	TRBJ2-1	CASSSLAANNEQFF	TGTGCCAGCAGTTCACTAGCCGCGAACAATGAGCAGTTCTTC
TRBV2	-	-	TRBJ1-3	CASSDLEGPSGNTIYF	TGTGCCAGCAGTGATTTGGAGGGACCCTCTGGAAACACCATATATTTT
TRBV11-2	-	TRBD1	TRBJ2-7	CASSSPPRGHREQYF	TGTGCCAGCAGCTCCCCCCCTAGGGGGCATCGTGAGCAGTACTTC
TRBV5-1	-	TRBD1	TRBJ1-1	CASSSGQGGTEAFF	TGCGCCAGCAGCTCGGGACAGGGTGGCACTGAAGCTTTCTTT
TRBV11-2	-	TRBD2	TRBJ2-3	CASSLDPGLAEYTQYF	TGTGCCAGCAGCTTAGATCCAGGACTAGCGGAATATACGCAGTATTTT
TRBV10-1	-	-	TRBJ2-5	CASSEQRTYGDQYF	TGCGCCAGCAGTGAGCAGCGTACGTACGGAGACCAGTACTTC
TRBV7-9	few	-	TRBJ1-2	CASSLGGADYGYTF	TGTGCCAGCAGCCTGGGGGGAGCGGACTATGGCTACACCTTC
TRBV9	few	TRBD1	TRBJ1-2	CASSVEGTGYYGYTF	TGTGCCAGCAGCGTAGAAGGGACAGGGTACTATGGCTACACCTTC
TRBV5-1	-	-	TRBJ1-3	CASSLGGGTGNTIYF	TGCGCCAGCAGCTTGGGAGGGGGAACTGGAAACACCATATATTTT
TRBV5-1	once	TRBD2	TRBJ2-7	CASSLVETSGSYEQYF	TGCGCCAGCAGCTTGGTCGAGACTAGCGGATCCTACGAGCAGTACTTC
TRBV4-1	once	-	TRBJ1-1	CASSQDRGGNTEAFF	TGCGCCAGCAGCCAAGACCGAGGGGGGAACACTGAAGCTTTCTTT
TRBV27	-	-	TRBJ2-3	CASSFSSTDTQYF	TGTGCCAGCAGTTTCAGTAGCACAGATACGCAGTATTTT
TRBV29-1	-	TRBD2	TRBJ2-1	CSVEDGLAAGVDEQFF	TGCAGCGTTGAAGATGGCCTAGCGGCCGGGGTCGATGAGCAGTTCTTC
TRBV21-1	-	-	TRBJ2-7	CASSLPGQESYEQYF	TGTGCCAGCAGCCTTCCGGGACAGGAGTCCTACGAGCAGTACTTC
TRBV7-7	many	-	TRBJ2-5	CASSQGRAAQETQYF	TGTGCTAGCAGCCAGGGTCGGGCGGCCCAAGAGACCCAGTACTTC
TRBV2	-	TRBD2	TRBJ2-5	CASSEPGGIQMRFGGQYF	TGTGCCAGCAGTGAACCCGGGGGGATTCAGATGAGATTTGGGGGCCAGTACTTC
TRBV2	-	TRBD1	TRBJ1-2	CASSLGQGNYGYTF	TGTGCCAGCAGTCTAGGACAGGGGAACTATGGCTACACCTTC
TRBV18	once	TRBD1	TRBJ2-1	CASSPQRGQGTYNEQFF	TGTGCCAGCTCACCACAACGCGGACAGGGGACCTACAATGAGCAGTTCTTC
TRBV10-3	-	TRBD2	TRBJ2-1	CAIRTSGSDKSSYNEQFF	TGTGCCATCAGGACTAGCGGGAGCGACAAAAGCTCCTACAATGAGCAGTTCTTC
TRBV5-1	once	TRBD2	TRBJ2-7	CASSLGSRDYYEQYF	TGCGCCAGCAGCTTGGGATCCAGGGACTACTACGAGCAGTACTTC
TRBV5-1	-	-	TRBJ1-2	CASSLGGINYGYTF	TGCGCCAGCAGCTTAGGCGGTATTAACTATGGCTACACCTTC
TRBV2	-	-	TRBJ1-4	CASSEASVRGFGLFF	TGTGCCAGCAGTGAAGCGTCGGTTCGGGGATTTGGACTGTTTTTT
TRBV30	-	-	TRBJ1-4	CAWSKAGGRNEKLFF	TGTGCCTGGAGCAAAGCTGGGGGCCGCAATGAAAAACTGTTTTTT
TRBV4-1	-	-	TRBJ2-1	CASSSWTDESYNEQFF	TGCGCCAGCAGCTCCTGGACTGACGAATCCTACAATGAGCAGTTCTTC
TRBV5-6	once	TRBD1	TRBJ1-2	CASSFATGFLLGYTF	TGTGCCAGCAGCTTTGCGACAGGGTTTCTTCTTGGCTACACCTTC
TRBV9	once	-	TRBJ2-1	CASSVVKTAGYNEQFF	TGTGCCAGCAGCGTAGTTAAGACTGCTGGTTACAATGAGCAGTTCTTC
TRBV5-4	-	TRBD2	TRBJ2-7	CASSFSGTPLEQYF	TGTGCCAGCAGCTTTAGCGGGACTCCACTCGAGCAGTACTTC
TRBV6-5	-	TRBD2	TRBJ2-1	CASRAGTSGYNEQFF	TGTGCCAGCAGGGCCGGGACTAGCGGATACAATGAGCAGTTCTTC
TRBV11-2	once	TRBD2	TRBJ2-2	CASSPARLAGLNTGELFF	TGTGCCAGCAGCCCAGCCCGACTAGCGGGGTTGAACACCGGGGAGCTGTTTTTT
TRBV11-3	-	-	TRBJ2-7	CASSPFAGYEQYF	TGTGCCAGCAGCCCCTTTGCAGGGTACGAGCAGTACTTC
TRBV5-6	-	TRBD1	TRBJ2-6	CASSFWTGNPGANVLTF	TGTGCCAGCAGCTTCTGGACAGGGAATCCTGGGGCCAACGTCCTGACTTTC
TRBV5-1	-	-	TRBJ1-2	CASSLAEGLDGYTF	TGCGCCAGCAGCTTGGCCGAGGGCTTGGATGGCTACACCTTC
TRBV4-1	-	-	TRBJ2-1	CASSHTENPYNEQFF	TGCGCCAGCAGCCACACAGAGAACCCCTACAATGAGCAGTTCTTC
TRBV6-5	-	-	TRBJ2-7	CASSPPSGSYEQYF	TGTGCCAGCAGTCCCCCCAGCGGTTCCTACGAGCAGTACTTC
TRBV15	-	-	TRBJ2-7	CATSRDTGRTYEQYF	TGTGCCACCAGCAGAGATACAGGGAGAACCTACGAGCAGTACTTC
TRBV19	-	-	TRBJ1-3	CASSIEDRRNTIYF	TGTGCCAGTAGTATAGAGGACAGACGAAACACCATATATTTT
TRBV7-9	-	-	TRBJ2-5	CASSLGAPQETQYF	TGTGCCAGCAGTTTAGGGGCCCCTCAAGAGACCCAGTACTTC
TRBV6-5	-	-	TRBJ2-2	CASSPGQTRTGELFF	TGTGCCAGCAGTCCGGGACAGACTAGGACCGGGGAGCTGTTTTTT
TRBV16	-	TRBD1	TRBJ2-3	CASSQTGGWTDTQYF	TGTGCCAGCAGCCAAACAGGGGGCTGGACAGATACGCAGTATTTT
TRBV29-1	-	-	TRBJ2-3	CSVEESSTDTQYF	TGCAGCGTTGAAGAGTCAAGCACAGATACGCAGTATTTT
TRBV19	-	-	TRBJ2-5	CASSIAGEEETQYF	TGTGCCAGTAGTATAGCGGGAGAGGAGGAGACCCAGTACTTC
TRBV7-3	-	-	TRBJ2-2	CASSLGFRGTGELFF	TGTGCCAGCAGCTTAGGGTTCCGGGGAACCGGGGAGCTGTTTTTT
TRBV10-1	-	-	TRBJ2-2	CASSESTGSNTGELFF	TGCGCCAGCAGTGAGTCTACAGGGTCGAACACCGGGGAGCTGTTTTTT
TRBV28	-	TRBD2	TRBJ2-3	CASRHSGRASWSTDTQYF	TGTGCCAGCAGACATAGCGGGAGGGCCAGTTGGAGCACAGATACGCAGTATTTT
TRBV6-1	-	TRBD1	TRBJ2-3	CASSAQGASTDTQYF	TGTGCCAGCAGTGCACAGGGGGCTAGCACAGATACGCAGTATTTT
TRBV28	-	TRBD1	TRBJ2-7	CASSPRDRREQYF	TGTGCCAGCAGTCCCCGGGACAGGCGCGAGCAGTACTTC